In this sample, the clone carrying this TCR beta chain turned up once. Its antigen is still unknown. Per germline, CDR1 MNHEY and CDR2 SVGAGI. This CDR3 spans 15 amino acids. The V segment lost 4 bases and the J segment 7 bases; nucleotides outside the gene matches: 6. The sample belongs to a study of OX40 agonist ivuxolimab in advanced cancers. The overall study: Participants could have had prior anti-PD-1, anti-PD-L1 or anti-CTLA-4 therapy, and roughly 40% had some.

Measured with immunoSEQ multiplex PCR; TCRdb has only the in-frame clones, and not every one. The sample consists of around 19,000 clones, around three quarters of them appearing once. The study's findings and limits: Partial responders at 0.1-3.0 mg/kg had among the lowest clonal expansion. Determination of antigen specificity was not performed for the expanded peripheral T cells.

Patients were excluded for autoimmune disease history or systemic immunosuppression. Specimen: CD4+ or CD8+ T cells sorted from blood, collected in a trial of the OX40 agonist ivuxolimab. The V and J genes are TRBV6-5 and TRBJ2-4; TRBD1 matches at 11 bases. This receptor was obtained from an adult with an advanced solid tumor such as melanoma, head and neck, liver or kidney cancer. The CDR3 DNA sequence: TGTGCCAGCAGTTTCTCCGGGACAGGGGGTAACATTCAGTACTTC. Protein: CASSFSGTGGNIQYF.